This T cell receptor beta chain was observed in a study of high-grade serous ovarian cancer treatment subgroups. Using immunoSEQ multiplex PCR, the repertoire was profiled, and TCRdb retains in-frame clones only, with some absent. This sample has 8,000 to 10,000 clones; less than 80% occur once, and the top ten carry approximately 10%. Study results and limitations: Different patients shared almost no repertoire; same-patient tumors shared about 0.095 to 0.79.

Tumor samples were taken before definitive surgery or chemotherapy. Notes on this clone: Its antigen remains unknown.

The CDR3 is 14 residues long. V lost 1 base and J 1 base, leaving 7 bases between the germline ends. Germline V gene sequence: CDR1 SEHNR, CDR2 FQNEAQ (reference sequence). Specimen: tumor tissue. The V call is TRBV7-9, the J call TRBJ1-1, with no clear D. The TCR originated in a human donor with high-grade serous ovarian cancer. For the CDR3, the DNA is TGTGCCAGCAGCTTAGTGGCAGGGAACACTGAAGCTTTCTTT. Its protein is CASSLVAGNTEAFF.